These 31 T cell receptor beta chains were sequenced from one sample in a study of T cell responses to AZD1222 COVID-19 vaccine. Sequencing used immunoSEQ multiplex PCR; TCRdb keeps in-frame clones, though not all of them. This table has approximately 100,000 clones, approximately 87% appearing once. The source was peripheral blood, collected on day 0 of AZD1222 vaccination. The receptor set was obtained from an adult in good health.

The chain combines TRBV12-3 or TRBV12-4 with TRBJ2-7; D uncertain. Trimming left V 1 base short and J 3 bases short, with 4 bases between. The CDR3 extends over 12 amino acids. CDR3 in DNA: TGTGCCAGCAGTTTAGGCAACTACGAGCAGTACTTC. It yields the protein CASSLGNYEQYF.

The rearrangement uses TRBV20-1 and TRBJ2-7, with D unclear. Trimming pared 6 bases from V and 3 bases from J, leaving 9 bases between. Looked up from germline, CDR1 is DFQATT and CDR2 is SNEGSKA (reference sequence). The CDR3 consists of 11 residues. In DNA, the CDR3 is TGCAGTGCCCGATTGGTCTACGAGCAGTACTTC. Residues: CSARLVYEQYF.

The chain employs TRBV7-3 and TRBJ2-7; D may be TRBD1 (6 bases). CDR3 length: 17 amino acids. V lost 5 bases and J lost 5, with 25 bases in between. In germline, CDR1 is SGHTA, CDR2 FQGTGA. CDR3 DNA sequence: TGTGCCAGCAGCGACCACTTTTCGGACAGCCGGCCGGACGAGCAGTACTTC. The encoded protein is CASSDHFSDSRPDEQYF.

In this sample, this clone turned up once. This same CDR3 is encoded by further DNA sequences in the sample. V and J are TRBV5-6 and TRBJ1-2; D is possibly TRBD1 (6 bases). The CDR3 totals 13 residues. Trimming removed 0 bases from V and 7 bases from J, with 10 bases in between. Per the germline V gene, CDR1 is SGHDT and CDR2 is YYEEEE. The CDR3 region has the DNA TGTGCCAGCAGCTTGGACAGGGAGGGTGGCTACACCTTC. The encoded protein is CASSLDREGGYTF.

The chain carries TRBV23-1 and TRBJ1-6, with 8 bases matching TRBD1. TRBV23-1 is given ORF status, its function remaining uncertain. The CDR3 is made up of 13 amino acids. J was trimmed by 8 bases and V by 11 bases; bases with no gene match: 8. CDR3 DNA sequence: TGCGCCTCGACAGGGGAGGTCGATTCACCCCTCCACTTT. Protein product: CASTGEVDSPLHF.

V gene TRBV27 combines with J gene TRBJ2-3, with 7 bases aligning to TRBD1. Germline V CDR1 and CDR2: MNHEY, SMNVEV (reference sequence). This CDR3 has 14 residues. The J segment lost 4 bases and the V segment lost 0 bases, leaving 1 base of the junction unmatched. The CDR3: CASSLSGTADTQYF. CDR3 nucleotides: TGTGCCAGCAGTTTATCTGGGACAGCAGATACGCAGTATTTT.

This clone was found once. The chain carries TRBV4-3 and TRBJ1-6; possibly TRBD1 for D (6 bases). In germline, CDR1 is LGHNA, CDR2 YSLEER. Between the trimmed V and J ends, which lost 0 bases and 10 bases, there was a span of 10 bases. The CDR3 is 14 amino acids. The CDR3 reads CASSQDRGLSPLHF. The CDR3 nucleotides read TGCGCCAGCAGCCAAGATAGGGGGTTATCACCCCTCCACTTT.

This clone was counted many times. A junction end diverges from the germline sequence, so it may reflect a read error. J is TRBJ1-5 and V is TRBV7-7, with 8 bases fitting TRBD1. Germline V gives CDR1 SSHAT, CDR2 FNYEAQ (reference sequence). CDR3 length equals 16 residues. The CDR3 DNA sequence: TGTGCTAGCAGCTTAGCTGTTTCGGACAGGGATCAGCCCCAGCATTTT. Translated, it gives CASSLAVSDRDQPQHF.

This clone was seen only a few times. This chain connects TRBV5-6 to TRBJ2-5; possibly TRBD2 for D (6 bases). Trimming removed 2 bases from V and 3 bases from J, with 20 bases in between. The germline V gene encodes CDR1 SGHDT and CDR2 YYEEEE. This CDR3 is built from 17 residues. This CDR3 reads CASSLGWRGPREETQYF. The CDR3 nucleotides read TGTGCCAGCAGCTTAGGATGGAGGGGTCCCCGAGAAGAGACCCAGTACTTC.

The chain carries TRBV7-3 and TRBJ2-2; D remains ambiguous. This CDR3 has 14 residues. Trimming shortened V by 2 bases and J by 4 bases, and 8 bases separated the two germline ends. Germline CDR1 SGHTA, CDR2 FQGTGA. The CDR3 here is CASSLRGTTGELFF. Written as DNA, the CDR3 is TGTGCCAGCAGCTTACGCGGAACCACCGGGGAGCTGTTTTTT.

The chain links TRBV7-2 to TRBJ1-2; 10 bases are shared with TRBD1. The CDR3 extends over 14 amino acids. V gave up 3 bases and J gave up 8 bases; unmatched junction bases: 6. From germline, CDR1 is SGHTA and CDR2 FQGNSA. CDR3 residues: CASSFGQGEGGYTF. CDR3 coding DNA: TGTGCCAGCAGCTTTGGACAGGGGGAAGGCGGCTACACCTTC. The full variable domain, rest sourced from reference TRBV7-2 and TRBJ1-2, is GAGVSQSPSNKVTEKGKDVELRCDPISGHTALYWYRQSLGQGLEFLIYFQGNSAPDKSGLPSDRFSAERTGGSVSTLTIQRTQQEDSAVYLCASSFGQGEGGYTFGSGTRLTVV.

The chain uses TRBV19 and TRBJ2-1, with a possible D match to TRBD2 (6 bases). The CDR3 sequence is 16 residues long. With 7 bases removed from V and 7 bases from J, the gap between germline ends came to 23 bases. Germline CDR1 is LNHDA and CDR2 is SQIVND (reference sequence). The CDR3 loop is CASNPESGGGKNEQFF. CDR3 nucleotides: TGTGCCAGTAATCCAGAATCCGGGGGTGGGAAAAATGAGCAGTTCTTC. The full variable domain, completed using reference TRBV19 and TRBJ2-1, is DGGITQSPKYLFRKEGQNVTLSCEQNLNHDAMYWYRQDPGQGLRLIYYSQIVNDFQKGDIAEGYSVSREKKESFPLTVTSAQKNPTAFYLCASNPESGGGKNEQFFGPGTRLTVL.

V is TRBV5-4 and J is TRBJ1-6; weak D call: TRBD1 (6 bases). Germline loops: CDR1 SGHNT, CDR2 YYREEE (reference sequence). The V end lost 4 bases, the J end lost 6 bases, and 14 bases lay between the germline ends. The CDR3 runs to 15 residues. In nucleotides, the CDR3 is TGTGCCAGCAGCCGTGGGGACACTCTTAATTCACCCCTCCACTTT. The encoded protein is CASSRGDTLNSPLHF.

The V call is TRBV2, the J call TRBJ2-2, with 8 bases lining up with TRBD1. The CDR3 consists of 15 residues. With 5 bases clipped from V and 3 bases from J, the junction kept 5 bases outside the gene matches. The germline V gene has CDR1 SNHLY and CDR2 FYNNEI. The CDR3 coding sequence is TGTGCCAGCAGTACCGGGACAGGCTACACCGGGGAGCTGTTTTTT. Encoded protein: CASSTGTGYTGELFF.

V gene TRBV5-4 combines with J gene TRBJ2-3; 12 bases match TRBD2. CDR1 and CDR2 (germline): SGHNT, YYREEE (reference sequence). The V and J ends lost 3 bases and 4 bases, in that order; junction bases with no gene match: 3. This CDR3 region has 15 residues. CDR3: CASSSLAGGPDTQYF. In DNA, the CDR3 is TGTGCCAGCAGCTCCCTAGCGGGAGGGCCAGATACGCAGTATTTT.

The V and J genes are TRBV19 and TRBJ2-7; D is possibly TRBD1 (6 bases). V was clipped by 3 bases and J by 2 bases, with 14 bases between them. The CDR3 runs to 15 residues. CDR1 is LNHDA, CDR2 SQIVND, per germline (reference sequence). The CDR3 region has the DNA TGTGCCAGTAGTATTGGGACGACAGGTACCTACGAGCAGTACTTC. Its protein product is CASSIGTTGTYEQYF.

Concerning this clone: At one end, the junction sequence differs from germline, possibly due to a read error. V and J are TRBV6-2 or TRBV6-3 and TRBJ2-6; D assignment may be TRBD1 or TRBD2 (6 bases each). Germline CDR1 MNHEY, CDR2 SVGEGT. The CDR3 is 12 residues long. CDR3 in DNA: TGTGCCAGCAGTGGGGGGCCCAAGGTCCTGACTTTC. It is translated as CASSGGPKVLTF.

J is TRBJ2-1 and V is TRBV19, with D tentatively TRBD2 (6 bases). Trimming removed 4 bases from V and 12 bases from J, with 22 bases in between. This CDR3 contains 15 residues. The germline V gene has CDR1 LNHDA and CDR2 SQIVND (reference sequence). DNA of the CDR3: TGTGCCAGTAGTACCCCGGGGGTTTGGGTGTCGGGGCAGTTCTTC. Its protein is CASSTPGVWVSGQFF. Full variable domain (rest looked up from reference TRBV19 and TRBJ2-1): DGGITQSPKYLFRKEGQNVTLSCEQNLNHDAMYWYRQDPGQGLRLIYYSQIVNDFQKGDIAEGYSVSREKKESFPLTVTSAQKNPTAFYLCASSTPGVWVSGQFFGPGTRLTVL.

The CDR3 DNA sequence: TGTGCCAGTAGTATAGATCGGGAGGGTTGGGATGAGCAGTTCTTC. It translates to CASSIDREGWDEQFF. The chain couples TRBV19 to TRBJ2-1; 8 nucleotides align to TRBD2. Germline-derived CDR1 and CDR2 are LNHDA and SQIVND (reference sequence). The CDR3 is 15 residues long. The V segment lost 0 bases and the J segment 8 bases; nucleotides outside the gene matches: 6.

The V and J genes are TRBV28 and TRBJ2-7; the match to TRBD2 covers 7 bases. CDR3 length: 12 residues. The ends lost 6 bases at V and 4 bases at J; junction bases unmatched: 3. Per germline, CDR1 MDHEN and CDR2 SYDVKM. The CDR3 sequence: CASRTGGYEQYF. The CDR3 coding sequence is TGTGCCAGCAGAACGGGGGGATACGAGCAGTACTTC.

CDR3 residues: CASSPGLAGTTGELFF. The CDR3 nucleotides read TGTGCCAGCAGTCCGGGGCTAGCGGGAACCACCGGGGAGCTGTTTTTT. The chain combines TRBV5-5 with TRBJ2-2, with TRBD2 identical over 9 bases. This CDR3 region has 16 residues. The trim removed 5 bases at V and 4 bases at J, leaving 9 bases unmatched. Germline lookup yields CDR1 SGHKS and CDR2 YYEKEE (reference sequence).

The rearrangement links TRBV10-3 to TRBJ2-3; D gene ambiguous. This CDR3 comprises 13 residues. With 3 bases removed from V and 8 bases from J, the gap between germline ends came to 12 bases. In germline, CDR1 is ENHRY, CDR2 SYGVKD. CDR3 residues: CAISEQTEGTQYF. CDR3 in DNA: TGTGCCATCAGTGAACAGACCGAAGGTACGCAGTATTTT.

The chain links TRBV11-2 to TRBJ2-1, with a possible D match to TRBD2 (6 bases). The CDR3 extends over 16 amino acids. Per germline, CDR1 SGHAT and CDR2 FQNNGV. V was pared by 1 base and J by 4 bases, with 14 bases between. The CDR3 loop reads CASSLGGLASYNEQFF. The CDR3 bases are TGTGCCAGCAGCTTAGGAGGCCTAGCGAGTTACAATGAGCAGTTCTTC.

This rearrangement joins TRBV21-1 to TRBJ2-1. TRBV21-1 is tagged as a pseudogene. The CDR3 extends over 14 amino acids. The CDR3 DNA reads TGTGCCAGCAGAGGGGGGTTGGTTTGCAATGAGCAGTTCTTC. Residues: CASRGGLVCNEQFF.

The V and J genes are TRBV5-7 and TRBJ2-7, with D hard to call. TRBV5-7 is classed as an ORF, of uncertain function. Trimming left V 2 bases short and J 2 bases short, with 17 bases between. CDR3 length: 16 residues. In nucleotides, the CDR3 is TGTGCCAGCAGCTTCGGGCCACTTGAGCCTCCCTACGAGCAGTACTTC. It encodes CASSFGPLEPPYEQYF.

This chain joins TRBV19 and TRBJ1-1; D remains ambiguous. Germline CDR1 LNHDA, CDR2 SQIVND (reference sequence). The CDR3 length is 14 residues. The V end lost 3 bases, the J end lost 1 base, and 9 bases lay between the germline ends. The CDR3 sequence is CASSIGPANTEAFF. CDR3 DNA sequence: TGTGCCAGTAGTATTGGGCCGGCGAACACTGAAGCTTTCTTT.

The rearrangement joins TRBV2 to TRBJ2-5, with D maybe TRBD2 (5 bases). CDR3 size: 13 residues. Germline loops: CDR1 SNHLY, CDR2 FYNNEI. Trimming took 3 bases from V and 2 from J, leaving 7 bases between them. The CDR3 DNA follows: TGTGCCAGCAGTGATGACTATCAAGAGACCCAGTACTTC. Its translation: CASSDDYQETQYF.

This clone was detected only a few times. V is TRBV7-2 and J is TRBJ1-1, with D uncertain. The CDR3 extends over 14 amino acids. Deletions cut 7 bases from V and 7 bases from J, with 19 bases between. Germline CDR1 is SGHTA and CDR2 is FQGNSA. The CDR3 DNA follows: TGTGCCAGCACCCCTGAGGTCGCTAACGGTGAAGCTTTCTTT. Translating gives CASTPEVANGEAFF.

This clone was detected only once. V usage is TRBV27 and J usage is TRBJ1-6; 7 nucleotides agree with TRBD1. The CDR3 extends over 15 amino acids. Unmatched junction bases numbered 9, after V lost 3 bases and J lost 10 bases. CDR1 is MNHEY, CDR2 SMNVEV, per germline (reference sequence). CDR3 DNA sequence: TGTGCCAGCAGTTTCTTACAGGGGAGAGTGTCACCCCTCCACTTT. Amino acid sequence: CASSFLQGRVSPLHF.

J is TRBJ2-7 and V is TRBV6-5; TRBD2 aligns across 7 bases. J lost 0 bases, V lost 6 bases, and 8 bases had no gene match. This CDR3 has 15 residues. In germline, CDR1 is MNHEY, CDR2 SVGAGI. This CDR3 reads CASSLTSATSYEQYF. CDR3 coding DNA: TGTGCCAGCAGCCTCACTAGCGCCACCTCCTACGAGCAGTACTTC.

This clone was found a few times. This chain connects TRBV27 to TRBJ2-3; D not certain. This CDR3 region has 14 residues. Trimming took 8 bases from V and 1 from J, leaving 13 bases between them. Germline loops: CDR1 MNHEY, CDR2 SMNVEV (reference sequence). The CDR3 DNA reads TGTGCCAGCTGTAAATTAGCTGGCACAGATACGCAGTATTTT. It is translated as CASCKLAGTDTQYF.